This T cell receptor (beta chain) was identified in a study of T-cell memory formation after mild COVID-19. Study observations and caveats: Pre-infection memory harbored some responding clones, suggesting cross-reactive memory joined.

This clonotype has ten or more counts. Its specificity is not known. TCRdb re-called the 5' RACE reads with MiXCR, one entry per CDR3 protein. The sample yields 220,000 or so distinct CDR3 sequences, around 9.1% seen once. This CDR3 has 12 amino acids. V was pared by 3 bases and J by 11 bases, with 6 bases of the junction left unmatched. CDR1 is LGHDT and CDR2 is YNNKEL in the germline V gene (reference sequence). This receptor was obtained from a man between 18 and 35 years old who had mild COVID-19 (a few samples of this study predate the infection). Cell type and time point are not known. The sequencing sample was made of PBMCs or a T cell subset sorted from them (not recorded which). The J gene is TRBJ1-1, the V gene TRBV3-1; 7 bases line up with TRBD1. CDR3 sequence: CASSQARTGAFF. The CDR3 bases are TGTGCCAGCAGCCAGGCTAGGACAGGCGCTTTCTTT.